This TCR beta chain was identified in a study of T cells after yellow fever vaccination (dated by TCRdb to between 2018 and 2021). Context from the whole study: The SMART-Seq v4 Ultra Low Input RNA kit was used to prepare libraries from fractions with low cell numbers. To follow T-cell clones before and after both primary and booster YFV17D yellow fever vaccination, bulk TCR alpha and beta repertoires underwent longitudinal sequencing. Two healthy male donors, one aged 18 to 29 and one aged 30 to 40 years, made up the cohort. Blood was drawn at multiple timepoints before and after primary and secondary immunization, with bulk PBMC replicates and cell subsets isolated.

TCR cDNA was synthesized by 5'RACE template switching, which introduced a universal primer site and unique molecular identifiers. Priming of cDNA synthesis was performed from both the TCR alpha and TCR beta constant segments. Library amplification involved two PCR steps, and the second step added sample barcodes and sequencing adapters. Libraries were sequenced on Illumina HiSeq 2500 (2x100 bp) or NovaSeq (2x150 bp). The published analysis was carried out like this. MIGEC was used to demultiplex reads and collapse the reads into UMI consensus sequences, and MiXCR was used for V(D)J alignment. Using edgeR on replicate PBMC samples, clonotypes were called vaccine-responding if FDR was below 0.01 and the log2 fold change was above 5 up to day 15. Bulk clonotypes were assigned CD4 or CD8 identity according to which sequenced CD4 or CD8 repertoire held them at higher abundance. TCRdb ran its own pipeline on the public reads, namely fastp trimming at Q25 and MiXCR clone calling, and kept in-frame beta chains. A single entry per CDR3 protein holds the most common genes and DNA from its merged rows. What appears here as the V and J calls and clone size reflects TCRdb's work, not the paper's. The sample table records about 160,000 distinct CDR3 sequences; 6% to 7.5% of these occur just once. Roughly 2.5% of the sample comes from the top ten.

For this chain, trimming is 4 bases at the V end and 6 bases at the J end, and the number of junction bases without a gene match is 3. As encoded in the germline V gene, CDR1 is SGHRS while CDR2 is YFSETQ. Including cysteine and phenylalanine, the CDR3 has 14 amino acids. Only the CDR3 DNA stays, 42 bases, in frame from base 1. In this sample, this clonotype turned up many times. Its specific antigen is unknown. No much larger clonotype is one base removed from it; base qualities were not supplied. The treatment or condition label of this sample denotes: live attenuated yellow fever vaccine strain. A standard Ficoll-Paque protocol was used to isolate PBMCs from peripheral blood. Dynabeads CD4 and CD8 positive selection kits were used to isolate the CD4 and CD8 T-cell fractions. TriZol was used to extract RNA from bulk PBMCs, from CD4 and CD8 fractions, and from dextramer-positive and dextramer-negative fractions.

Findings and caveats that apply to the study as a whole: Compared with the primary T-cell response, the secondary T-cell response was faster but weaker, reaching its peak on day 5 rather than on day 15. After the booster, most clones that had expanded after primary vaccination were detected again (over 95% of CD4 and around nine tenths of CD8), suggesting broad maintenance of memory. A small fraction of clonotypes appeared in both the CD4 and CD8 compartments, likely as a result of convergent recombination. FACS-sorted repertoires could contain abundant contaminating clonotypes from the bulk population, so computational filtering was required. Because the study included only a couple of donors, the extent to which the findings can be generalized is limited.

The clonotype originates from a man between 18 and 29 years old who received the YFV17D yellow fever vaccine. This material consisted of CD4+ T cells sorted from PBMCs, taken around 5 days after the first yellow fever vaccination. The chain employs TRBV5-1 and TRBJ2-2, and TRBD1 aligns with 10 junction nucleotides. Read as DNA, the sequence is TGCGCCAGCAGCGAGGGGACAGGGGCCGGGGAGCTGTTTTTT. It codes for CASSEGTGAGELFF.